This T cell receptor beta chain was sequenced in a study of blood T cell repertoires in COVID-19. At the level of the study: Collection of acute and convalescent COVID-19 samples took place in the United States, Italy and Spain. T cells, B-cell-depleted T cells, or PBMCs supplied cDNA or gDNA.

CDR1 is LGHNA and CDR2 is YSLEER in the germline V gene. The germline V and J ends were trimmed by 0 bases and 3 bases, with 8 bases remaining between them. This CDR3 has 14 amino acids. Authors' data handling: Quantification of nucleated cells was approximated via reference gene primer amplification. Data came from immunoSEQ multiplex PCR; TCRdb stores just in-frame clones and leaves some out. D and trimming come from the DNA, and the V and J calls and clone size come from that table. The sample lists under 130,000 clones; 75% to 85% were seen once. The sequencing sample was made of peripheral blood. The chain links TRBV4-3 to TRBJ2-5; D not certain. The origin of this receptor is an older woman with acute or convalescent COVID-19. CDR3 loop: CASSQEWAEETQYF. In DNA form, the CDR3 reads TGCGCCAGCAGCCAAGAGTGGGCAGAAGAGACCCAGTACTTC.